The 19 T cell receptor beta chains presented below share a single source sample, sequenced in a study of blood T cell repertoires in COVID-19. Method: immunoSEQ multiplex PCR; TCRdb's copy keeps in-frame clones and lacks some. The table lists approximately 220,000 clones, about 86% of them singletons. The sequenced material came from PBMCs or T cells enriched from blood (not recorded which). Source of these receptors: a woman aged 40 to 55 with acute COVID-19.

The chain combines TRBV5-6 with TRBJ1-1, with 11 bases that match TRBD1. In germline, CDR1 is SGHDT, CDR2 YYEEEE. V was pared by 6 bases and J by 6 bases, with 10 bases of the junction left unmatched. The length of the CDR3 is 15 residues. CDR3 bases: TGTGCCAGCACCCCGAGGACAGGGGGCGCCGCTGAAGCTTTCTTT. This gives the protein CASTPRTGGAAEAFF.

The chain employs TRBV7-2 and TRBJ1-1, with a tentative D call TRBD1 (6 bases). The CDR3 is 14 amino acids. Germline V gene sequence: CDR1 SGHTA, CDR2 FQGNSA. The ends were cut back, 5 bases at V and 3 bases at J, with 13 bases in the middle. The CDR3 DNA follows: TGTGCCAGCAGCCCCCGGACAGAGGACACTGAAGCTTTCTTT. Protein sequence: CASSPRTEDTEAFF.

The sample holds one count of this clone. The V and J genes are TRBV30 and TRBJ1-1; tentative D call: TRBD1 (5 bases). The CDR3 length is 12 residues. Germline CDR1 and CDR2: GTSNPN and SVGIG (reference sequence). V gave up 0 bases and J gave up 9 bases, with 11 bases separating them. The CDR3 reads CAWSVQAGKAFF. CDR3 DNA sequence: TGTGCCTGGAGTGTACAAGCAGGGAAAGCTTTCTTT.

The V call is TRBV7-6, the J call TRBJ2-1; D is unclear. V lost 1 base, J lost 7 bases, and 11 bases lay in between. CDR1 and CDR2 (germline): SGHVS, FNYEAQ. The length of the CDR3 is 14 residues. CDR3 coding DNA: TGTGCCAGCAGCTTAGTCGGAGAGGCGAATGAGCAGTTCTTC. This codes for CASSLVGEANEQFF.

The gene calls are TRBV6-6 and TRBJ2-2; 10 positions match TRBD2. The V gene end was trimmed by 7 bases and the J gene end by 4 bases; junction bases not matched to a gene: 9. Germline CDR1 and CDR2: MNHNY and SVGAGI (reference sequence). CDR3 length equals 16 residues. CDR3: CASNPAGGVLTGELFF. The CDR3, as DNA: TGTGCCAGCAATCCAGCGGGAGGGGTCCTCACCGGGGAGCTGTTTTTT.

The chain employs TRBV29-1 and TRBJ1-5; 9 bases are shared with TRBD1. V lost 6 bases to trimming and J lost 7 bases; unmatched junction nucleotides: 16. This CDR3 is built from 16 residues. From germline, CDR1 is SQVTM and CDR2 ANQGSEA. CDR3 amino acids: CSVKFPGQGKEQPQHF. In DNA form, the CDR3 reads TGCAGCGTGAAATTTCCGGGACAGGGAAAGGAACAGCCCCAGCATTTT.

This chain uses TRBV4-2 with TRBJ2-7, with 12 bases that match TRBD1. Looked up from germline, CDR1 is LGHNA and CDR2 is YNFKEQ. The CDR3 contains 16 residues. With 1 base clipped from V and 4 bases from J, the junction kept 5 bases outside the gene matches. The CDR3: CASSQVGTGGLYEQYF. DNA of the CDR3: TGTGCCAGCAGCCAAGTGGGGACAGGGGGCTTGTACGAGCAGTACTTC.

The chain has TRBV19 and TRBJ2-7; D ambiguous. Germline V CDR1 and CDR2: LNHDA, SQIVND (reference sequence). V shed 1 base and J shed 1 base, with 8 bases lying between them. This CDR3 is built from 14 residues. CDR3 nucleotide sequence: TGTGCCAGTAGTATAGGAGACAATTCCTACGAGCAGTACTTC. Protein product: CASSIGDNSYEQYF.

The CDR3 here is CASSQDSGRRTGELFF. The DNA of the CDR3 is TGTGCCAGCAGCCAAGATAGCGGGAGACGTACCGGGGAGCTGTTTTTT. V and J are TRBV3-1 (or the pseudogene TRBV3-2) and TRBJ2-2; the match to TRBD2 covers 9 bases. CDR3 length equals 16 residues. Germline CDR1 and CDR2: LGHDT and YNNKEL (reference sequence). Germline trimming cut 0 bases from V and 5 bases from J; bases unmatched to any gene: 4.

V usage is TRBV6-5 and J usage is TRBJ2-6, with no clear D. The V gene's germline CDR1 is MNHEY and CDR2 SVGAGI. V lost 10 bases, J lost 2 bases, and 9 bases lay in between. The CDR3 runs to 13 residues. The CDR3 DNA sequence: TGTGCCACCAAAACTCCTGGGGCCAACGTCCTGACTTTC. It translates to CATKTPGANVLTF.

This chain links TRBV5-4 with TRBJ1-2; unclear D gene. Germline CDR1 is SGHNT and CDR2 is YYREEE (reference sequence). This CDR3 comprises 14 residues. Deletions cut 3 bases from V and 7 bases from J, with 16 bases between. CDR3 in DNA: TGTGCCAGCAGCTCCGCGGGCCAGGAGGGTGGCTACACCTTC. This encodes CASSSAGQEGGYTF.

With respect to this clone: This sample includes further DNA sequences coding for the same CDR3. This chain uses TRBV4-2 with TRBJ2-3; a possible D gene is TRBD2 (6 bases). Trimming removed 1 base at V and 4 bases at J, with 12 bases between. The CDR3 spans 15 residues. The germline gives CDR1 LGHNA, CDR2 YNFKEQ. The CDR3 nucleotides read TGTGCCAGCAGCCAAGGACGGGGAGGCCCAGATACGCAGTATTTT. Translation: CASSQGRGGPDTQYF.

The chain combines TRBV13 with TRBJ1-1; 7 bases line up with TRBD1. CDR1 is PRHDT, CDR2 FYEKMQ, per germline (reference sequence). The J segment lost 0 bases and the V segment lost 3 bases, leaving 10 bases of the junction unmatched. CDR3 length: 17 amino acids. This CDR3 is CASSFGTDGHMNTEAFF. Here the CDR3 DNA reads TGTGCCAGCAGCTTCGGGACAGACGGGCACATGAACACTGAAGCTTTCTTT.

This chain's CDR3 is CASSEGSIINIQYF. CDR3 coding DNA: TGTGCCAGCAGTGAGGGCAGTATAATAAACATTCAGTACTTC. This sequence joins TRBV2 and TRBJ2-4; D unresolved. The length of the CDR3 is 14 residues. The V gene's germline CDR1 is SNHLY and CDR2 FYNNEI. The ends were cut back, 3 bases at V and 6 bases at J, with 12 bases in the middle.

About this clone: The identical CDR3 is also encoded by other nucleotide sequences in the sample. The genes are TRBV30 and TRBJ1-1; D unresolved. CDR1 GTSNPN and CDR2 SVGIG come from the germline V gene (reference sequence). This CDR3 contains 12 residues. The V end was cut by 4 bases, the J end by 3 bases, with 9 bases between. CDR3 protein: CAWNRGYTEAFF. In nucleotides, the CDR3 is TGTGCCTGGAACCGGGGTTACACTGAAGCTTTCTTT.

This clone was detected a few times. The J gene is TRBJ2-7, the V gene TRBV5-1; TRBD1 matches at 7 bases. The CDR3 sequence is 14 residues long. In germline, CDR1 is SGHRS, CDR2 YFSETQ. V lost 3 bases and J lost 4; bases outside the gene matches: 7. This CDR3 is CASSSGTAGYEQYF. CDR3 coding DNA: TGCGCCAGCAGCTCCGGGACAGCAGGGTACGAGCAGTACTTC.

J is TRBJ1-3 and V is TRBV18; D is undetermined. V dropped 0 bases and J dropped 4 bases, with 7 bases sitting between them. This CDR3 is built from 14 residues. Germline CDR1 reads KGHSH; CDR2 reads LQKENI. CDR3 bases: TGTGCCAGCTCACCACCGGCCGGGGGAAACACCATATATTTT. This sequence encodes CASSPPAGGNTIYF.

The chain uses TRBV6-2 or TRBV6-3 and TRBJ1-2; D gene ambiguous. The CDR3 consists of 16 residues. CDR1 and CDR2 from the germline V gene are MNHEY and SVGEGT. The V end was cut by 5 bases, the J end by 6 bases, with 22 bases between. The CDR3 sequence: CASSGVNTRRSDGYTF. The CDR3, as DNA: TGTGCCAGCAGTGGAGTGAACACCCGCCGGTCGGATGGCTACACCTTC.

This clone has a single count. The genes are TRBV5-6 and TRBJ1-3; D remains unclear. The CDR3 length is 13 residues. Germline loops: CDR1 SGHDT, CDR2 YYEEEE. Trimming took 1 base from V and 7 from J, leaving 9 bases between them. Written as DNA, the CDR3 is TGTGCCAGCAGCTTGCCCTCCGTGAACACCATATATTTT. It encodes CASSLPSVNTIYF.